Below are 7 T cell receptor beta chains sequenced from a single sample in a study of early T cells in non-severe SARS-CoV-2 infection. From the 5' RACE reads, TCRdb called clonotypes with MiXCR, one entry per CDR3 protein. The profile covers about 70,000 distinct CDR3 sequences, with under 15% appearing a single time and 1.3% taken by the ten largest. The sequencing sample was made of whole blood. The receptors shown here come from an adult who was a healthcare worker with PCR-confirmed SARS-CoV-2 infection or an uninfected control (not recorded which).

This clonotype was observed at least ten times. The CDR3 spells CASSSPVAQLEGTQYF. CDR3 bases: TGTGCCAGCAGTTCGCCCGTGGCACAGTTGGAGGGAACCCAGTACTTC. This chain links TRBV28 with TRBJ2-5, with D perhaps matching TRBD2 (6 bases). The germline CDR1 and CDR2 sequences are MDHEN and SYDVKM. Between the trimmed V and J ends, which lost 4 bases and 8 bases, there was a span of 23 bases. The CDR3 runs 16 residues.

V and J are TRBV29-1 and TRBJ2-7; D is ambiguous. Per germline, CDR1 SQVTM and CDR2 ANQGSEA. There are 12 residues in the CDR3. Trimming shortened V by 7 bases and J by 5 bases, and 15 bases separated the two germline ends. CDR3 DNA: TGCAGCGCTGGGCTTCGCCCAAACGAGCAGTACTTC. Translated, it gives CSAGLRPNEQYF.

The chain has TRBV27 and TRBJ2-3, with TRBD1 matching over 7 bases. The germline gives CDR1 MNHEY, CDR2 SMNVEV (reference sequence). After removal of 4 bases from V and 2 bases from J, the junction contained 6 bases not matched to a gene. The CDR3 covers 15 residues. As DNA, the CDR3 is TGTGCCAGCAGTTCGATGACAGGGCACACAGATACGCAGTATTTT. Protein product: CASSSMTGHTDTQYF.

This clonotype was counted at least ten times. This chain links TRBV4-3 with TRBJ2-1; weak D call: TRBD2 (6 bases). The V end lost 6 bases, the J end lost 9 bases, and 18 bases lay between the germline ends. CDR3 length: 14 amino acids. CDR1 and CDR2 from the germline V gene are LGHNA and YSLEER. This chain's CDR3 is CASRQTGALGEQFF. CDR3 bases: TGCGCCAGCAGGCAGACGGGAGCCTTGGGTGAGCAGTTCTTC.

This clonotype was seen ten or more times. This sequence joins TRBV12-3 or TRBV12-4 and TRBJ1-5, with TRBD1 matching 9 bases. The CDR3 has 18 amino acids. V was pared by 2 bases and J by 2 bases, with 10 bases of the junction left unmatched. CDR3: CASSLPRDRESGNQPQHF. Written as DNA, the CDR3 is TGTGCCAGCAGTTTACCCCGGGACAGGGAATCTGGCAATCAGCCCCAGCATTTT.

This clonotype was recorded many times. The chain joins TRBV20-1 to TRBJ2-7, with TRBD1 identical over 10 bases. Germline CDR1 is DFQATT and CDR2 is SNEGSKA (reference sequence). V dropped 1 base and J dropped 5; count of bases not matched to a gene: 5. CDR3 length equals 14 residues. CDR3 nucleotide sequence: TGCAGTGCTAGAGGGGACAGGGGCTTCGACGAGCAGTACTTC. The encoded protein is CSARGDRGFDEQYF.

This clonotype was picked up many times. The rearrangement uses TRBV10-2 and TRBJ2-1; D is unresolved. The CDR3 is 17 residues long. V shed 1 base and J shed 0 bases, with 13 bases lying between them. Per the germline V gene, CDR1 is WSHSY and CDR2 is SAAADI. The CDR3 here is CASSEYVRATSYNEQFF. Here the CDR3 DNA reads TGCGCCAGCAGTGAGTATGTCCGTGCAACCTCCTACAATGAGCAGTTCTTC.